A single sample is the source of the 27 T cell receptor beta chains below, sequenced in a study of blood T cell repertoires in COVID-19 (dated by TCRdb to 2020 to 2021). The method was the immunoSEQ multiplex PCR assay. This immuneACCESS table, as held by TCRdb, lists in-frame sequences with V and J called but not all clones. Of the missing ones, under half trace to an unresolved V gene in checked studies; the others have no known cause. In all, the sample holds tens of thousands of clones, and 75% to 90% of those were seen once. About 13% of the sample is taken by the ten largest. Sequenced material: peripheral blood. The origin of the receptors is a human donor with active COVID-19. The donor label of this sample is uncertain.

The rearrangement links TRBV30 to TRBJ2-7; perhaps TRBD2 as D (5 bases). In germline, CDR1 is GTSNPN, CDR2 SVGIG (reference sequence). This CDR3 region has 13 residues. With 0 bases removed from V and 6 bases from J, the gap between germline ends came to 12 bases. CDR3: CAWSVRGLGEQYF. In DNA, the CDR3 is TGTGCCTGGAGTGTTAGAGGGTTGGGCGAGCAGTACTTC.

The chain employs TRBV6-5 and TRBJ2-5, with unresolved D. This CDR3 has 13 amino acids. In germline, CDR1 is MNHEY, CDR2 SVGAGI. V was cut by 7 bases and J by 1 base, with 10 bases left in between. The CDR3 is CASIAPGQETQYF. In DNA, the CDR3 is TGTGCCAGCATCGCCCCAGGCCAAGAGACCCAGTACTTC.

CDR3 amino acids: CATSPTLDSNEKLFF. CDR3 nucleotide sequence: TGTGCCACCAGCCCAACCTTGGACAGTAATGAAAAACTGTTTTTT. This chain uses TRBV15 with TRBJ1-4; D possibly corresponds to TRBD1 (6 bases). The CDR3 contains 15 residues. V lost 5 bases and J 4 bases, leaving 14 bases between the germline ends. The V gene's germline CDR1 is LNHNV and CDR2 YYDKDF (reference sequence).

This chain uses TRBV5-4 with TRBJ2-6; D gene ambiguous. This CDR3 spans 16 amino acids. With 0 bases removed from V and 0 bases from J, the gap between germline ends came to 7 bases. Germline loops: CDR1 SGHNT, CDR2 YYREEE (reference sequence). The CDR3 nucleotides read TGTGCCAGCAGCTTGGGCAGGTACTCTGGGGCCAACGTCCTGACTTTC. This codes for CASSLGRYSGANVLTF.

This sequence joins TRBV30 and TRBJ2-3, with D perhaps matching TRBD2 (7 bases). The CDR3 extends over 15 amino acids. CDR1 is GTSNPN, CDR2 SVGIG, per germline (reference sequence). V lost 1 base and J 11 bases, leaving 22 bases between the germline ends. CDR3 nucleotides: TGTGCCTGGAGTGGGAGGGCGGGGGCCACGGGAGAGCAGTATTTT. Translating it yields CAWSGRAGATGEQYF.

This clone is a singleton in its sample. V is TRBV19 and J is TRBJ1-6; unclear D gene. Deletions cut 4 bases from V and 8 bases from J, with 9 bases between. This CDR3 has 13 amino acids. Looked up from germline, CDR1 is LNHDA and CDR2 is SQIVND (reference sequence). CDR3 residues: CASSSGPYSPLHF. CDR3 coding DNA: TGTGCCAGTAGTAGTGGGCCGTATTCACCCCTCCACTTT.

The V gene is TRBV6-5, the J gene TRBJ1-1, with TRBD1 identical over 7 bases. J lost 7 bases, V lost 6 bases, and 5 bases had no gene match. CDR3 size: 12 residues. The germline CDR1 and CDR2 sequences are MNHEY and SVGAGI. The CDR3 region is CASSPNRGEAFF. CDR3 bases: TGTGCCAGCAGCCCAAACAGGGGTGAAGCTTTCTTT.

This chain uses TRBV19 with TRBJ1-5; tentatively, D is TRBD1 (5 bases). Germline CDR1 LNHDA, CDR2 SQIVND (reference sequence). This CDR3 has 13 residues. The V and J ends lost 7 bases and 0 bases respectively, with 7 bases between them. The CDR3 region has the DNA TGTGCCAGTACGGACAATAGCAATCAGCCCCAGCATTTT. It codes for CASTDNSNQPQHF.

This chain connects TRBV9 to TRBJ2-1, with 11 bases fitting TRBD2. Germline-derived CDR1 and CDR2 are SGDLS and YYNGEE. Trimming took 0 bases from V and 8 from J; bases not matched to a gene: 7. This CDR3 is 16 amino acids long. This chain's CDR3 is CASSVGALAGEYEQFF. The CDR3 nucleotides read TGTGCCAGCAGCGTAGGGGCACTAGCGGGAGAATATGAGCAGTTCTTC.

The gene calls are TRBV14 and TRBJ2-5; weak D call: TRBD1 (5 bases). Trimming cost V 5 bases and J 5 bases, with 18 bases left between them. The germline CDR1 and CDR2 sequences are SGHDN and FVKESK. The CDR3 has 15 amino acids. The DNA for the CDR3 is TGTGCCAGCAGCGATTGGACATCAAAATCGGAGACCCAGTACTTC. Translating gives CASSDWTSKSETQYF. The complete variable domain, with remaining parts taken from reference TRBV14 and TRBJ2-5, reads EAGVTQFPSHSVIEKGQTVTLRCDPISGHDNLYWYRRVMGKEIKFLLHFVKESKQDESGMPNNRFLAERTGGTYSTLKVQPAELEDSGVYFCASSDWTSKSETQYFGPGTRLLVL.

The V call is TRBV6-1, the J call TRBJ2-1; 7 bases agree with TRBD1. Germline assignment: CDR1 MNHNS and CDR2 SASEGT. V shed 0 bases and J 8 bases; nucleotides not matched to a gene: 13. This CDR3 has 17 residues. The CDR3 protein is CASSEARGWESGDEQFF. CDR3 coding DNA: TGTGCCAGCAGTGAAGCCAGGGGGTGGGAGAGTGGAGATGAGCAGTTCTTC.

The chain joins TRBV18 to TRBJ2-7, with 9 bases identical to TRBD1. The J segment lost 5 bases and the V segment lost 6 bases, leaving 5 bases of the junction unmatched. CDR1 KGHSH and CDR2 LQKENI come from the germline V gene. The length of the CDR3 is 13 residues. CDR3 DNA sequence: TGTGCCAGCTCGCGAGACAGGGGGAACGAGCAGTACTTC. Residues: CASSRDRGNEQYF. The full variable domain, completed using reference TRBV18 and TRBJ2-7, is NAGVMQNPRHLVRRRGQEARLRCSPMKGHSHVYWYRQLPEEGLKFMVYLQKENIIDESGMPKERFSAEFPKEGPSILRIQQVVRGDSAAYFCASSRDRGNEQYFGPGTRLTVT.

This clone was seen a single time. This chain uses TRBV2 with TRBJ2-5, with D tentatively TRBD2 (6 bases). Per the germline V gene, CDR1 is SNHLY and CDR2 is FYNNEI. Between the trimmed V and J ends, which lost 8 bases and 5 bases, there was a span of 15 bases. CDR3 length: 13 amino acids. CDR3 loop: CASGRRARETQYF. The CDR3 coding sequence is TGTGCCAGCGGGAGGAGGGCCCGGGAGACCCAGTACTTC.

The rearrangement joins TRBV3-1 (or the pseudogene TRBV3-2) to TRBJ2-4, with unresolved D. The CDR3 has 12 amino acids. CDR1 is LGHDT and CDR2 is YNNKEL in the germline V gene (reference sequence). V lost 5 bases and J 3 bases, leaving 5 bases between the germline ends. The CDR3 here is CASSYLKNIQYF. CDR3 DNA sequence: TGTGCCAGCAGCTATCTCAAAAACATTCAGTACTTC.

This clone was detected only once. The V gene is TRBV11-2, the J gene TRBJ2-3; D gene ambiguous. Trimming removed 1 base at V and 0 bases at J, with 11 bases between. Germline V gene data show CDR1 as SGHAT and CDR2 as FQNNGV. The CDR3 is made up of 16 amino acids. The CDR3 DNA is TGTGCCAGCAGCTTAGCTCCTAACCCAAGCACAGATACGCAGTATTTT. It yields the protein CASSLAPNPSTDTQYF.

The rearrangement links TRBV19 to TRBJ1-1; the D gene is possibly TRBD1 (5 bases). From germline, CDR1 is LNHDA and CDR2 SQIVND (reference sequence). V lost 3 bases and J 4 bases, leaving 12 bases between the germline ends. The CDR3 covers 14 residues. The CDR3 DNA follows: TGTGCCAGTAGTATGCCAGGGAGGGGCACTGAAGCTTTCTTT. Its translation: CASSMPGRGTEAFF.

The chain joins TRBV7-8 to TRBJ2-1; D uncertain. The CDR3 runs 13 residues. The ends were cut back, 5 bases at V and 6 bases at J, with 11 bases in the middle. The germline gives CDR1 SGHVS, CDR2 FQNEAQ. The chain's CDR3 is CASSPRLSNEQFF. The CDR3 coding sequence is TGTGCCAGCAGCCCCCGACTCAGCAATGAGCAGTTCTTC.

The chain employs TRBV2 and TRBJ2-3; the D gene is possibly TRBD1 (6 bases). The germline gives CDR1 SNHLY, CDR2 FYNNEI. This CDR3 spans 13 amino acids. The ends were cut back, 9 bases at V and 5 bases at J, with 15 bases in the middle. The CDR3 bases are TGTGCCAGGGACAGACCTCCTGGAGATACGCAGTATTTT. Translated: CARDRPPGDTQYF.

The rearrangement joins TRBV6-1 to TRBJ2-2, with 10 bases lining up with TRBD2. There are 18 residues in the CDR3. Trimming cost V 0 bases and J 5 bases; bases outside gene matches: 9. CDR1 is MNHNS, CDR2 SASEGT, per germline. The CDR3 protein is CASSEAEWLAGETGELFF. The DNA for the CDR3 is TGTGCCAGCAGTGAAGCTGAGTGGCTAGCGGGAGAGACCGGGGAGCTGTTTTTT.

The chain couples TRBV2 to TRBJ1-5; D gene unclear. CDR3 length: 15 residues. Trimming removed 4 bases from V and 4 bases from J, with 14 bases in between. The germline gives CDR1 SNHLY, CDR2 FYNNEI. The CDR3 DNA reads as TGTGCCAGCAGTGTACTGGGAGGACTTAATCAGCCCCAGCATTTT. Translating gives CASSVLGGLNQPQHF.

This rearrangement joins TRBV11-3 to TRBJ2-1, with TRBD2 matching 12 bases. The CDR3 has 15 residues. The V gene's germline CDR1 is SGHNT and CDR2 YENEEA. V lost 2 bases to trimming and J lost 7 bases; unmatched junction nucleotides: 3. The CDR3 sequence is CASSLLAGGPNEQFF. The CDR3, as DNA: TGTGCCAGCAGCTTACTAGCGGGGGGGCCGAATGAGCAGTTCTTC.

V usage is TRBV18 and J usage is TRBJ1-6, with D hard to call. The germline gives CDR1 KGHSH, CDR2 LQKENI. Trimming pared 9 bases from V and 8 bases from J, leaving 14 bases between. This CDR3 is 13 amino acids long. CDR3 amino acids: CASKEREDSPLHF. Written as DNA, the CDR3 is TGTGCCAGTAAGGAAAGGGAGGATTCACCCCTCCACTTT.

The chain is built from TRBV6-6 and TRBJ2-1; 9 nucleotides align to TRBD1. V dropped 0 bases and J dropped 7; count of bases not matched to a gene: 7. The CDR3 has 16 residues. Germline lookup yields CDR1 MNHNY and CDR2 SVGAGI (reference sequence). CDR3: CASSYSIGQGRNEQFF. Written as DNA, the CDR3 is TGTGCCAGCAGTTACTCGATCGGACAGGGGAGGAATGAGCAGTTCTTC.

The chain joins TRBV6-2 or TRBV6-3 to TRBJ2-7; weak D call: TRBD2 (5 bases). Germline V gene lookup returns CDR1 MNHEY and CDR2 SVGEGT. This CDR3 is built from 13 residues. Trimming shortened V by 0 bases and J by 3 bases, and 6 bases separated the two germline ends. CDR3 DNA sequence: TGTGCCAGCAGTTACTCGGGAGACTACGAGCAGTACTTC. Translation gives CASSYSGDYEQYF.

Only one count was recorded for this clone. The CDR3: CASSLDMRYEQYF. For the CDR3, the DNA is TGTGCCAGCAGCTTAGATATGAGGTACGAGCAGTACTTC. This chain joins TRBV11-2 and TRBJ2-7, with no clear D. CDR1 and CDR2 (germline): SGHAT, FQNNGV. CDR3 length: 13 residues. V was clipped by 0 bases and J by 4 bases, with 7 bases between them.

This clone showed up just once. The V call is TRBV12-2, the J call TRBJ2-7; TRBD1 is the table's D call, not checked against the DNA. TRBV12-2 is described as a pseudogene. The CDR3 runs 14 residues. The CDR3 DNA is TGTGCAAGTCGCCCCGACAGGAACCTCTACGAGCAGTACTTC. This gives the protein CASRPDRNLYEQYF.

This chain connects TRBV10-3 to TRBJ2-2, with 9 bases lining up with TRBD1. Per the germline V gene, CDR1 is ENHRY and CDR2 is SYGVKD. The CDR3 runs to 12 residues. With V trimmed by 9 bases and J by 5 bases, 1 base remained unmatched. The CDR3 sequence is CAIGQGTGELFF. DNA for the CDR3: TGTGCCATAGGACAGGGGACCGGGGAGCTGTTTTTT.